This T cell receptor (beta chain) derives from a study of blood T cells in healthy people across ages. This clonotype was seen many times. Antigen unknown. Using a J-beta primer mix together with a sample-barcoded 5' primer, a second PCR was run for roughly 6 to 12 cycles. Individual samples furnished no less than 3 million CDR3-containing paired-end reads apiece. TCRdb analysed the 5' RACE reads with MiXCR anew, one entry per CDR3 protein. The data show about 290,000 distinct CDR3 sequences, about 25% seen once. General study findings and limits: It was not known whether donors were CMV positive (a possible confounder of expanded clonotype changes). Bulk PBMC profiling left naive and antigen-experienced comparisons inconclusive.

CDR1 and CDR2 (germline): MDHEN, SYDVKM. The CDR3 length is 14 residues. Total RNA extracted from each sample amounted to at least 6 micrograms. V usage is TRBV28 and J usage is TRBJ2-5, with D possibly being TRBD2 (6 bases). The DNA end is a closer match to TRBJ2-7, so the J assignment may be wrong. The receptor was isolated from a woman aged 65 to 85 in good health. Input material: blood. This chain's CDR3 is CASISPRDSYEQYF. CDR3 DNA sequence: TGTGCCAGCATATCCCCCCGGGACTCTTACGAGCAGTACTTC.